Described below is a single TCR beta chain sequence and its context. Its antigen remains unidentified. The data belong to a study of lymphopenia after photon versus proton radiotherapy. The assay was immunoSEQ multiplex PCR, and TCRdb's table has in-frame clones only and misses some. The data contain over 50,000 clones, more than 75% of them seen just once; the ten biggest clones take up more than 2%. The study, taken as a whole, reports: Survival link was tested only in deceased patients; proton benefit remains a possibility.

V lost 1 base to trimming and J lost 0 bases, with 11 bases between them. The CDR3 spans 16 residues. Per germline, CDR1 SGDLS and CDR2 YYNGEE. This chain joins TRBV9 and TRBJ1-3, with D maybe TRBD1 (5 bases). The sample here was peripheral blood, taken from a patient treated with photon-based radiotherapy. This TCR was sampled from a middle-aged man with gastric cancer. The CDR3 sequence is CASSVRTGDSGNTIYF. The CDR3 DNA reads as TGTGCCAGCAGCGTACGGACGGGGGACTCTGGAAACACCATATATTTT. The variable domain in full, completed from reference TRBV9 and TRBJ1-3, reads DSGVTQTPKHLITATGQRVTLRCSPRSGDLSVYWYQQSLDQGLQFLIQYYNGEERAKGNILERFSAQQFPDLHSELNLSSLELGDSALYFCASSVRTGDSGNTIYFGEGSWLTVV.